This entry lists 32 T cell receptor beta chains sequenced from one sample in a study of T-cell memory formation after mild COVID-19. A single record per CDR3 protein comes from TCRdb applying MiXCR to the 5' RACE reads. The data show just over 60,000 distinct CDR3 sequences, about a tenth seen once. The specimen sequenced was PBMCs or a T cell subset sorted from them (not recorded which). These receptors were taken from a man aged 18 to 30 who had mild COVID-19 (a few samples of this study predate the infection). Cell type and time point are not known.

This clonotype appeared many times. The chain links TRBV20-1 to TRBJ2-7, with no clear D. Between the trimmed V and J ends, which lost 3 bases and 1 base, there was a span of 10 bases. CDR1 is DFQATT, CDR2 SNEGSKA, per germline (reference sequence). The CDR3 consists of 13 residues. The CDR3 coding sequence is TGCAGTGCTAGGCACACCTATTCCTACGAGCAGTACTTC. The encoded protein is CSARHTYSYEQYF.

Concerning this clonotype: It may be a read error: a sequence one base away is much more abundant. The V and J genes are TRBV13 and TRBJ2-5; 10 nucleotides line up with TRBD1. The germline gives CDR1 PRHDT, CDR2 FYEKMQ (reference sequence). This CDR3 comprises 17 residues. This CDR3 is CASSEFLGTGVVETRYF. In nucleotides, the CDR3 is TGTGCCAGCAGTGAATTTCTCGGGACAGGGGTAGTGGAGACCCGGTACTTC.

This clonotype has just a few counts. The chain is built from TRBV11-2 and TRBJ1-1, with D uncertain. The CDR3 consists of 17 residues. CDR1 is SGHAT and CDR2 is FQNNGV in the germline V gene. Trimming took off 6 bases at V and 2 bases at J, with 22 bases between the two ends. The CDR3 DNA reads as TGTGCCAGCAGGAGGGTAGGCAGGAGTGTTCCCAACACTGAAGCTTTCTTT. This translates into CASRRVGRSVPNTEAFF.

The chain employs TRBV5-1 and TRBJ1-1; the D is unclear. Trimming stripped 0 bases from V and 4 bases from J, with 7 bases between. The CDR3 has 13 residues. Germline V CDR1 and CDR2: SGHRS, YFSETQ. CDR3 protein: CASSLEEVTEAFF. CDR3 DNA sequence: TGCGCCAGCAGCTTGGAGGAGGTCACTGAAGCTTTCTTT.

There are many counts of this clonotype. This chain joins TRBV5-1 and TRBJ2-3, with 11 bases identical to TRBD2. The CDR3 covers 14 residues. Germline V gene data show CDR1 as SGHRS and CDR2 as YFSETQ. Trimming took 0 bases from V and 11 from J; bases not matched to a gene: 5. The CDR3 reads CASSLVSGGAQQYF. The DNA for the CDR3 is TGCGCCAGCAGCTTGGTTAGCGGGGGGGCCCAGCAGTATTTT.

Remarks on this clonotype: Given the absence of the conserved phenylalanine or tryptophan at the CDR3 end, a read error is likely. The V call is TRBV19, the J call TRBJ2-7; the D gene is possibly TRBD2 (5 bases). The CDR3 runs to 15 residues. Germline CDR1 is LNHDA and CDR2 is SQIVND (reference sequence). Trimming removed 0 bases from V and 0 bases from J, with 9 bases in between. The CDR3 sequence is CASSIDPGSSYEQYL. Here the CDR3 DNA reads TGTGCCAGTAGTATAGATCCGGGGAGCTCCTACGAGCAGTACTTA.

This clonotype was recorded many times. The V call is TRBV5-1, the J call TRBJ2-1; unclear D gene. CDR1 is SGHRS and CDR2 is YFSETQ in the germline V gene. With 0 bases removed from V and 5 bases from J, the gap between germline ends came to 9 bases. The CDR3 spans 14 residues. The CDR3 coding sequence is TGCGCCAGCAGCTTGGCTGCGCAGGACAATGAGCAGTTCTTC. Translating gives CASSLAAQDNEQFF.

This sequence joins TRBV7-2 and TRBJ1-3; D remains ambiguous. The V gene's germline CDR1 is SGHTA and CDR2 FQGNSA. V was shortened by 5 bases and J by 0 bases, with 11 bases between the two germline ends. The CDR3 is made up of 15 amino acids. CDR3 amino acids: CASSPGRSSGNTIYF. The CDR3 DNA is TGTGCCAGCAGCCCAGGTCGGAGCTCTGGAAACACCATATATTTT.

This clonotype has a count of ten or more. The chain is built from TRBV5-1 and TRBJ2-1, with 9 bases aligning to TRBD2. From germline, CDR1 is SGHRS and CDR2 YFSETQ. J lost 5 bases, V lost 0 bases, and 6 bases had no gene match. The CDR3 is 16 amino acids. CDR3: CASSLAIGGGDNEQFF. The CDR3 coding sequence is TGCGCCAGCAGCTTGGCCATCGGCGGGGGGGACAATGAGCAGTTCTTC.

The rearrangement joins TRBV7-9 to TRBJ2-1; TRBD2 matches at 11 bases. Looked up from germline, CDR1 is SEHNR and CDR2 is FQNEAQ (reference sequence). The CDR3 consists of 14 residues. Losses at the gene ends were 3 bases for V and 9 bases for J; bases not matched to a gene: 4. CDR3 in DNA: TGTGCCAGCAGCTTTAGCGGGGGGGCCGGTGAGCAGTTCTTC. Protein: CASSFSGGAGEQFF. Full variable domain (rest looked up from reference TRBV7-9 and TRBJ2-1): DTGVSQNPRHKITKRGQNVTFRCDPISEHNRLYWYRQTLGQGPEFLTYFQNEAQLEKSRLLSDRFSAERPKGSFSTLEIQRTEQGDSAMYLCASSFSGGAGEQFFGPGTRLTVL.

The rearrangement joins TRBV7-2 to TRBJ1-5; D uncertain. The germline CDR1 and CDR2 sequences are SGHTA and FQGNSA. The CDR3 runs to 13 residues. Trimming took 5 bases from V and 5 from J, leaving 10 bases between them. Here the CDR3 DNA reads TGTGCCAGCAGCAATCGAAGGGATCAGCCCCAGCATTTT. Protein product: CASSNRRDQPQHF. Looking up the rest from reference TRBV7-2 and TRBJ1-5 gives the full variable domain: GAGVSQSPSNKVTEKGKDVELRCDPISGHTALYWYRQSLGQGLEFLIYFQGNSAPDKSGLPSDRFSAERTGGSVSTLTIQRTQQEDSAVYLCASSNRRDQPQHFGDGTRLSIL.

This clonotype occurred many times. CDR3: CAIRGNRENQETQYF. In nucleotides, the CDR3 is TGTGCCATCAGGGGGAACAGGGAAAACCAAGAGACCCAGTACTTC. J is TRBJ2-5 and V is TRBV10-3; D might be TRBD1 (6 bases). This CDR3 has 15 residues. Germline-derived CDR1 and CDR2 are ENHRY and SYGVKD. V gave up 6 bases and J gave up 0 bases, with 14 bases separating them.

The rearrangement joins TRBV20-1 to TRBJ2-6, with D possibly matching TRBD1 (6 bases). With 6 bases removed from V and 0 bases from J, the gap between germline ends came to 9 bases. From germline, CDR1 is DFQATT and CDR2 SNEGSKA (reference sequence). This CDR3 has 14 amino acids. The CDR3 region has the DNA TGCAGTGCAGCGGACAGCTCTGGGGCCAACGTCCTGACTTTC. This gives the protein CSAADSSGANVLTF.

The gene calls are TRBV7-2 and TRBJ1-2, with 8 nucleotides matching TRBD1. Germline V gene data show CDR1 as SGHTA and CDR2 as FQGNSA. The junction had 11 bases not matched to a gene; V was cut back by 4 bases and J by 4 bases. The CDR3 is 16 residues long. The CDR3 protein is CASSSPLGTGGYGYTF. The CDR3 DNA follows: TGTGCCAGCAGCTCTCCCCTCGGAACAGGGGGCTATGGCTACACCTTC. Looking up the rest from reference TRBV7-2 and TRBJ1-2 gives the full variable domain: GAGVSQSPSNKVTEKGKDVELRCDPISGHTALYWYRQSLGQGLEFLIYFQGNSAPDKSGLPSDRFSAERTGGSVSTLTIQRTQQEDSAVYLCASSSPLGTGGYGYTFGSGTRLTVV.

The chain joins TRBV9 to TRBJ2-3, with 9 bases identical to TRBD2. CDR1 and CDR2 from the germline V gene are SGDLS and YYNGEE. This CDR3 is 17 amino acids long. Losses at the gene ends were 3 bases for V and 4 bases for J; bases not matched to a gene: 12. The CDR3 DNA sequence: TGTGCCAGCAGCGCAGACCCAGCGGGGGGTTTGGCAGATACGCAGTATTTT. It encodes CASSADPAGGLADTQYF.

The chain recombines TRBV6-2 or TRBV6-3 with TRBJ2-3; D unresolved. CDR1 is MNHEY and CDR2 is SVGEGT in the germline V gene. Trimming stripped 3 bases from V and 6 bases from J, with 7 bases between. The CDR3 is 12 residues long. CDR3 nucleotides: TGTGCCAGCAGTTATGGGCCCGATACGCAGTATTTT. Residues: CASSYGPDTQYF.

This clonotype was counted between two and nine times. The chain couples TRBV27 to TRBJ2-3; D tentatively fits TRBD1 or TRBD2 (5 bases each). This CDR3 has 14 amino acids. V lost 8 bases and J lost 1, with 13 bases in between. Looked up from germline, CDR1 is MNHEY and CDR2 is SMNVEV (reference sequence). The CDR3 sequence is CASSNRGGTDTQYF. CDR3 nucleotides: TGTGCCAGCTCTAACCGGGGCGGCACAGATACGCAGTATTTT.

There are many counts of this clonotype. The CDR3: CASSQDAPRDIYEQYV. The CDR3 bases are TGTGCCAGCAGCCAAGATGCCCCCCGGGACATCTACGAGCAGTACGTC. The rearrangement uses TRBV4-2 and TRBJ2-7; tentatively, D is TRBD1 (6 bases). This CDR3 spans 16 amino acids. Trimming left V 0 bases short and J 3 bases short, with 15 bases between. From germline, CDR1 is LGHNA and CDR2 YNFKEQ.

V and J are TRBV20-1 and TRBJ2-7; maybe TRBD1 (6 bases). CDR1 and CDR2 from the germline V gene are DFQATT and SNEGSKA (reference sequence). The V end was cut by 5 bases, the J end by 3 bases, with 17 bases between. The CDR3 spans 14 residues. The CDR3 DNA follows: TGCAGTGCTTTGTCCCGACAGGCGATCTACGAGCAGTACGTC. This codes for CSALSRQAIYEQYV.

The chain combines TRBV5-6 with TRBJ2-5, with no clear D. This CDR3 contains 12 residues. Germline loops: CDR1 SGHDT, CDR2 YYEEEE. Trimming took 4 bases from V and 5 from J, leaving 9 bases between them. The CDR3, as DNA: TGTGCCAGCAGCCAAGTAGGGGAGACCCAGTACTTC. Amino acid sequence: CASSQVGETQYF.

This clonotype was seen only a few times. J is TRBJ2-3 and V is TRBV7-2; 8 nucleotides agree with TRBD2. Germline loops: CDR1 SGHTA, CDR2 FQGNSA. J lost 5 bases, V lost 5 bases, and 9 bases had no gene match. The CDR3 has 15 residues. The CDR3 is CASSISGTRGDTQYF. The CDR3 region has the DNA TGTGCCAGCAGCATTAGCGGGACCCGTGGAGATACGCAGTATTTT.

This clonotype came up a few times. The chain joins TRBV4-2 to TRBJ1-4; D is undetermined. Trimming pared 1 base from V and 7 bases from J, leaving 13 bases between. There are 15 residues in the CDR3. Germline V gene lookup returns CDR1 LGHNA and CDR2 YNFKEQ. The CDR3 here is CASSQAPVTIEKLFF. The CDR3 DNA follows: TGTGCCAGCAGCCAAGCACCGGTTACGATTGAAAAACTGTTTTTT.

The rearrangement joins TRBV10-2 to TRBJ1-1; no firm D call. Germline V gene lookup returns CDR1 WSHSY and CDR2 SAAADI. This CDR3 region has 15 residues. V shed 2 bases and J shed 4 bases, with 14 bases lying between them. The CDR3 loop reads CASSEVGSPITEAFF. The CDR3 bases are TGCGCCAGCAGTGAGGTGGGCAGCCCCATCACTGAAGCTTTCTTT.

The CDR3 DNA is TGTGCCAGCGGCCGGCAGGGTGGCACTGAAGCTTTCTTT. It codes for CASGRQGGTEAFF. This chain links TRBV6-2 or TRBV6-3 with TRBJ1-1, with TRBD1 as a possible D gene (5 bases). V lost 8 bases, J lost 4 bases, and 14 bases lay in between. This CDR3 is built from 13 residues. Per germline, CDR1 MNHEY and CDR2 SVGEGT.

This clonotype was picked up a small number of times. The chain uses TRBV5-5 and TRBJ1-2; 8 nucleotides line up with TRBD1. Germline V lookup: CDR1 SGHKS, CDR2 YYEKEE (reference sequence). CDR3 size: 13 residues. Losses at the gene ends were 0 bases for V and 13 bases for J; bases not matched to a gene: 8. CDR3 bases: TGTGCCAGCAGCTTGGGGACAGGGTCCCTGAGCACCTTC. It is translated as CASSLGTGSLSTF. Looking up the rest from reference TRBV5-5 and TRBJ1-2 gives the full variable domain: DAGVTQSPTHLIKTRGQQVTLRCSPISGHKSVSWYQQVLGQGPQFIFQYYEKEERGRGNFPDRFSARQFPNYSSELNVNALLLGDSALYLCASSLGTGSLSTFGSGTRLTVV.

The chain employs TRBV7-2 and TRBJ1-6; TRBD1 agrees at 8 bases. J lost 11 bases, V lost 5 bases, and 8 bases had no gene match. The CDR3 is 14 residues long. The V gene's germline CDR1 is SGHTA and CDR2 FQGNSA. This CDR3 is CASSTDRVNTPLHF. In DNA form, the CDR3 reads TGTGCCAGCAGCACGGACAGGGTCAATACACCCCTCCACTTT.

This clonotype was found a few times. The gene calls are TRBV5-1 and TRBJ1-2, with unresolved D. V lost 1 base to trimming and J lost 2 bases, with 9 bases between them. CDR3 length equals 14 residues. The germline gives CDR1 SGHRS, CDR2 YFSETQ. CDR3 in DNA: TGCGCCAGCAGCTTGTTAACGGGGAACTATGGCTACACCTTC. It yields the protein CASSLLTGNYGYTF.

The chain is built from TRBV20-1 and TRBJ1-1; no definite D call. The germline CDR1 and CDR2 sequences are DFQATT and SNEGSKA (reference sequence). The ends were cut back, 6 bases at V and 1 base at J, with 18 bases in the middle. The CDR3 consists of 15 residues. CDR3 in amino acids: CSAKAGFWANTEAFF. The CDR3 region has the DNA TGCAGTGCCAAGGCCGGGTTCTGGGCGAACACTGAAGCTTTCTTT.

This clonotype is classed as medium-sized. The V call is TRBV7-2, the J call TRBJ2-5; D remains ambiguous. The germline gives CDR1 SGHTA, CDR2 FQGNSA. Trimming pared 0 bases from V and 5 bases from J, leaving 7 bases between. The CDR3 runs to 13 residues. The CDR3 nucleotides read TGTGCCAGCAGCTTAGCGGGTATGGAGACCCAGTACTTC. The encoded protein is CASSLAGMETQYF.

This clonotype was detected many times. In DNA, the CDR3 is TGTGCCAGCAGCCCCCCGCCGGGGAGCTCCTACAATGAGCAGTTCTTC. Amino acids: CASSPPPGSSYNEQFF. J is TRBJ2-1 and V is TRBV7-2, with D perhaps matching TRBD2 (5 bases). Trimming removed 5 bases at V and 0 bases at J, with 14 bases between. Germline V CDR1 and CDR2: SGHTA, FQGNSA. CDR3 length: 16 residues.

The chain employs TRBV7-9 and TRBJ1-2, with 7 bases identical to TRBD1. Trimming removed 2 bases from V and 4 bases from J; junction bases left unmatched: 4. Looked up from germline, CDR1 is SEHNR and CDR2 is FQNEAQ (reference sequence). The CDR3 covers 14 residues. The CDR3 coding sequence is TGTGCCAGCAGCTTAACAGGGGATTCCTATGGCTACACCTTC. Protein: CASSLTGDSYGYTF.

This clonotype was counted between two and nine times. The V call is TRBV11-1, the J call TRBJ2-5; 7 bases map to TRBD2. The CDR3 totals 14 residues. Germline V CDR1 and CDR2: SGHAT, FQDESV (reference sequence). V lost 7 bases to trimming and J lost 4 bases; unmatched junction nucleotides: 9. The CDR3 reads CASIESSSGETQYF. The CDR3 DNA reads as TGTGCCAGCATCGAATCTTCTAGCGGAGAGACCCAGTACTTC. Looking up the rest from reference TRBV11-1 and TRBJ2-5 gives the full variable domain: EAEVAQSPRYKITEKSQAVAFWCDPISGHATLYWYRQILGQGPELLVQFQDESVVDDSQLPKDRFSAERLKGVDSTLKIQPAELGDSAMYLCASIESSSGETQYFGPGTRLLVL.